The text below deals with one T cell receptor beta chain. The antigen is not known. Extraction of RNA preceded its reverse transcription into cDNA, which served as the sequencing template. The protocol was immunoSEQ multiplex PCR, while the TCRdb copy is restricted to in-frame clones and leaves out a portion. The data show some 240,000 clones, 50% to 60% seen once. This CDR3 comprises 16 residues. Germline V gene data show CDR1 as MNHEY and CDR2 as SMNVEV (reference sequence). These data come from a study of CD8+ T cells in alopecia areata. Study-wide points: Lesional tissue from the scalp (especially in alopecia totalis/universalis) showed higher clonality than normal scalp.

V is TRBV27 and J is TRBJ2-5, with 8 bases identical to TRBD1. The J call may not be correct, given that the DNA end is closer to TRBJ2-7. This receptor was obtained from a human donor with alopecia areata. This sample comprised CD4+ T cells sorted from blood, obtained at week 0. The CDR3 reads CASSFNPRGPSYEQYF. Written as DNA, the CDR3 is TGTGCCAGCAGTTTCAACCCCAGGGGGCCCTCCTACGAGCAGTACTTC.